This TCR beta chain was identified during a study of blood T cell repertoires in COVID-19 (TCRdb year 2020). As for the study more broadly: The collaborator samples originated in the United States, Italy and Spain and spanned the acute and convalescent phases of COVID-19. The material from the prospective study consisted of cDNA or gDNA derived from T cells, B-cell-depleted T cells, or PBMCs. Subjects who had been exposed to COVID-19, were actively infected with it, or had recovered from it provided the deeply sampled blood TCRbeta repertoires that made up the dataset. HLA class I and class II types, where available, came from metadata supplied by the sample provider rather than from assay-based typing. Samples were obtained from the ongoing ImmuneRACE study (first 160 participants) and from 1,254 subjects provided by 6 global collaborators. A freely available public database, intended as a resource for researchers studying the immune response to SARS-CoV-2, is where the repertoires were released. Sample metadata almost always included a de-identified subject ID, COVID-19 status, age in years and sex.

TCRbeta CDR3 regions were amplified from genomic DNA by means of the immunoSEQ Assay, a bias-controlled multiplex PCR. In the original analysis: Nucleated cell counts per sample were estimated from amplification of reference gene primers within the assay. To quantify the absolute abundance of each unique TCRbeta CDR3 rearrangement, sequence reads were collapsed and filtered. For each sample, productive Simpson clonality was calculated by taking the square root of Simpson's diversity index across productive rearrangements. Not all clones reach the TCRdb copy of this immuneACCESS table, which keeps in-frame sequences only. Checked studies attribute under half of the gap to unresolved V genes and leave the rest unexplained. V, J and clone size were drawn from that table, and D and trimming were deduced from the DNA. This sample comprises 130,000 to 150,000 clones, about 87% of them detected only once. The ten biggest clones cover 35% to 40% of the sample.

Samples from volunteer blood donors who had recovered from COVID-19 were contributed by a second Seattle source. Collaborating institutions collected whole blood in K2EDTA tubes following their own protocols. For TCRbeta analysis, collaborator samples were shipped as frozen whole blood, as isolated PBMCs, or as DNA extracted from either sample type. What the study reported, not specific to this receptor: The quantity of clinical and demographic metadata differed by source and by participant and was supplied without curation.

Worth noting for this clone: The specificity of this receptor is unknown. Base qualities are not recorded, but no much larger clone differs from it by a single base.

Based on the germline V gene, the CDR1 and CDR2 sequences are SGHTA and FQGNSA. Cut back by 6 bases and 0 bases, the V and J ends lie 12 bases apart. The cysteine opens and the phenylalanine closes a CDR3 of 16 amino acids. Only the CDR3 DNA stays, 48 bases, in frame from base 1. The receptor's source is a middle-aged man who had recovered from COVID-19. Rearrangement joined TRBV7-2 to TRBJ2-6, and perhaps TRBD1 as D gene, on 6 matching bases. Specimen: peripheral blood. The CDR3 is CASSQGLPSGANVLTF. The DNA sequence follows: TGTGCCAGCAGTCAGGGGTTGCCCTCTGGGGCCAACGTCCTGACTTTC.